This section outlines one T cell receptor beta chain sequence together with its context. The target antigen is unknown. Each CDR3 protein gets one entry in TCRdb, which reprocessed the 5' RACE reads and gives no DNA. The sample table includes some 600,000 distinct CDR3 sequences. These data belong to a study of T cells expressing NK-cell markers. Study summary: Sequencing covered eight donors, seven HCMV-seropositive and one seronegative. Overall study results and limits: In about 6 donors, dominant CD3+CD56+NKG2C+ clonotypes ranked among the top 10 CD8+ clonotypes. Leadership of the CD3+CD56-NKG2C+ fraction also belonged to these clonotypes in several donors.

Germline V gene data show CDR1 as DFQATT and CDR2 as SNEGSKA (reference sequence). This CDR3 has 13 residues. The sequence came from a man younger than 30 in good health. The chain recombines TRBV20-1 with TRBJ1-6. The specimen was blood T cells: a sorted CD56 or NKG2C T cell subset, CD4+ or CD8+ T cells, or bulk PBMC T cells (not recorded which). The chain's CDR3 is CSARDTSNSPLHF.